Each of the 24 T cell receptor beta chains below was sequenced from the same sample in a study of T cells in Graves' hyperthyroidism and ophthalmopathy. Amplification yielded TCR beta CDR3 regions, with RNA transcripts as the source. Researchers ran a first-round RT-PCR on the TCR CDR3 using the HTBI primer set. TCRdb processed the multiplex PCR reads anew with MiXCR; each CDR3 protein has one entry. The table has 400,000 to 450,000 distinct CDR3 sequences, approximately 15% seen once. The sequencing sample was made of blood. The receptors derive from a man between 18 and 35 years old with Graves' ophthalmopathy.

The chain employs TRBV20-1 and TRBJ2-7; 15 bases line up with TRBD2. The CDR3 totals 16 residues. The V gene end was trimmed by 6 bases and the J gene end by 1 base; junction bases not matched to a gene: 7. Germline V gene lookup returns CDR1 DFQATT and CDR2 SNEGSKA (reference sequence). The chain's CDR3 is CSAPGLAGGPSYEQYF. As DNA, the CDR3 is TGCAGTGCACCGGGACTAGCGGGAGGCCCGTCCTACGAGCAGTACTTC.

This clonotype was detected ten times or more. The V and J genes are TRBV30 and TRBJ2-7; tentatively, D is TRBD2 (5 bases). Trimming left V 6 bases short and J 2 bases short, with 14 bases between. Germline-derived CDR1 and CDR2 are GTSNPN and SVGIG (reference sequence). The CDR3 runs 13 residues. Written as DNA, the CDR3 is TGTGCCTGTAAGGACTCCCGGGCCTACGAGCAGTACTTC. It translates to CACKDSRAYEQYF. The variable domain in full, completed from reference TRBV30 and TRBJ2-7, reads SQTIHQWPATLVQPVGSPLSLECTVEGTSNPNLYWYRQAAGRGLQLLFYSVGIGQISSEVPQNLSASRPQDRQFILSSKKLLLSDSGFYLCACKDSRAYEQYFGPGTRLTVT.

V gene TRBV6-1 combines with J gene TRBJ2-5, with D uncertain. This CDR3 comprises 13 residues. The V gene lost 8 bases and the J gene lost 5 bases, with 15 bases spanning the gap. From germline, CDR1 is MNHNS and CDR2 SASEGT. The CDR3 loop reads CASGHPPPETQYF. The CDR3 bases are TGTGCCAGCGGCCATCCCCCGCCGGAGACCCAGTACTTC.

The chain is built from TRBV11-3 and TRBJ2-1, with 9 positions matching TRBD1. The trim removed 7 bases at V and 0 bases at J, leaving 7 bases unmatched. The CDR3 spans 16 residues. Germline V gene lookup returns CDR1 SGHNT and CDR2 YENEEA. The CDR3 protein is CASTPGTGSSYNEQFF. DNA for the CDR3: TGTGCCAGCACCCCCGGGACAGGGAGCTCCTACAATGAGCAGTTCTTC.

CDR3 DNA sequence: TGTGCCAGCAGCTCTCCCTCGGGGGCTTTCTTT. It codes for CASSSPSGAFF. V gene TRBV9 combines with J gene TRBJ1-1; no clear D gene. Per germline, CDR1 SGDLS and CDR2 YYNGEE. Deletions cut 4 bases from V and 11 bases from J, with 12 bases between. This CDR3 has 11 amino acids.

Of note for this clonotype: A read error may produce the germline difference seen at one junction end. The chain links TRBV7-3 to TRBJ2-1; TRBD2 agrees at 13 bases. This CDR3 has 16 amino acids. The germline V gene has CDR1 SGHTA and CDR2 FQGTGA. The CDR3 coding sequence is TGTGCCGGCAGCTTAAGGACTAGCGGGAGAATCGATGAGCAGTTCTTC. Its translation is CAGSLRTSGRIDEQFF.

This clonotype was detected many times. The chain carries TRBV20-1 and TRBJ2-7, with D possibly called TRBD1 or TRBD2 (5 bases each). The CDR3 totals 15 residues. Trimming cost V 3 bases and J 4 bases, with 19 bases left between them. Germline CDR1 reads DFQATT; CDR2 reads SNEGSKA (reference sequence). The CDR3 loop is CSARVLAPGLYEQYF. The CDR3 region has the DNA TGCAGTGCTAGGGTGCTCGCTCCGGGGCTATACGAGCAGTACTTC.

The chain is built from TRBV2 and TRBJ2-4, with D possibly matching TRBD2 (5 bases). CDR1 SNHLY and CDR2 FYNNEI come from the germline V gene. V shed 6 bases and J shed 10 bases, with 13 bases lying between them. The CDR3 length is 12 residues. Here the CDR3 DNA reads TGTGCCAGCAGGCGCGGGCAAGGAATTCAGTACTTC. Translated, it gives CASRRGQGIQYF.

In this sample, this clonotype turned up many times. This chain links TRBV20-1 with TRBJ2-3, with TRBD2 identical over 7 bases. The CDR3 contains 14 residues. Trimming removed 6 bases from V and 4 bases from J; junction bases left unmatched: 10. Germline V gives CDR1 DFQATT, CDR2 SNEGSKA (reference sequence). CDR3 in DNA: TGCAGTGCGGGCGGGGGACTTAGCTCAGATACGCAGTATTTT. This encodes CSAGGGLSSDTQYF.

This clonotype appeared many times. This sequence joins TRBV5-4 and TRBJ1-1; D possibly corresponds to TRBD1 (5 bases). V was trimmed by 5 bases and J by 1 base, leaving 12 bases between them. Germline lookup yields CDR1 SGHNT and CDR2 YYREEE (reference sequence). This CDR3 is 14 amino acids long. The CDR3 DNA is TGTGCCAGCAGGGCGACAGTTACGAACACTGAAGCTTTCTTT. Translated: CASRATVTNTEAFF. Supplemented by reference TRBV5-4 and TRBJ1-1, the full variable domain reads ETGVTQSPTHLIKTRGQQVTLRCSSQSGHNTVSWYQQALGQGPQFIFQYYREEENGRGNFPPRFSGLQFPNYSSELNVNALELDDSALYLCASRATVTNTEAFFGQGTRLTVV.

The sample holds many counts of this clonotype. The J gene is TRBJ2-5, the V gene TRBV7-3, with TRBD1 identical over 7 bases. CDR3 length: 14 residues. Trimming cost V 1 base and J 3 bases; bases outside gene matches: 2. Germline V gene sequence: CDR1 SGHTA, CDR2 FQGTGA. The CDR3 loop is CASSLKGAKETQYF. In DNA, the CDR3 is TGTGCCAGCAGCTTAAAGGGGGCTAAAGAGACCCAGTACTTC.

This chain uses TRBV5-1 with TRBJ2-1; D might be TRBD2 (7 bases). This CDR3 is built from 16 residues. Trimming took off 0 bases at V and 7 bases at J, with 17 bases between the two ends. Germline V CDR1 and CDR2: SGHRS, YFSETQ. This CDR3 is CASSLAGWGGMNEQFF. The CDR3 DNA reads TGCGCCAGCAGCTTGGCCGGGTGGGGGGGCATGAATGAGCAGTTCTTC.

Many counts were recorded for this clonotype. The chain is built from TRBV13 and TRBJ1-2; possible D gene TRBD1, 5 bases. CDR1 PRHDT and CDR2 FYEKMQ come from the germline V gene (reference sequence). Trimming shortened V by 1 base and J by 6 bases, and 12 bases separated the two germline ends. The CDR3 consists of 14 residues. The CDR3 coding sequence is TGTGCCAGCAGCTTAGTGGGGGGGTCACATGGCTACACCTTC. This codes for CASSLVGGSHGYTF.

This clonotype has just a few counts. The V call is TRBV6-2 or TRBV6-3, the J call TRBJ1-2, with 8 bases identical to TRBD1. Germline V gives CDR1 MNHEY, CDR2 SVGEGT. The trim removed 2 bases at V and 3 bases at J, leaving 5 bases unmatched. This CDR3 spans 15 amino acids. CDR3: CASSYRDRLYYGYTF. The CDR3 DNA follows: TGTGCCAGCAGTTACCGGGACAGGTTATACTATGGCTACACCTTC.

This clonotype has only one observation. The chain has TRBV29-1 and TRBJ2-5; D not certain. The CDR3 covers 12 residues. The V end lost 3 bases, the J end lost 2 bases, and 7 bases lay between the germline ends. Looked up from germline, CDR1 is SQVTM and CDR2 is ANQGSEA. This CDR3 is CSVDASQETQYF. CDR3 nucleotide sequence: TGCAGCGTTGATGCGTCTCAAGAGACCCAGTACTTC.

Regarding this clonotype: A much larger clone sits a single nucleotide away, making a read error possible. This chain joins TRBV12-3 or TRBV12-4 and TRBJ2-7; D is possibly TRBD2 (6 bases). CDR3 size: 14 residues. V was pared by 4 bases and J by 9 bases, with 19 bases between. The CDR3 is CASSSSRRGHGQYF. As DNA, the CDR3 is TGTGCCAGCAGTTCCTCCAGGAGGGGTCACGGGCAGTACTTC.

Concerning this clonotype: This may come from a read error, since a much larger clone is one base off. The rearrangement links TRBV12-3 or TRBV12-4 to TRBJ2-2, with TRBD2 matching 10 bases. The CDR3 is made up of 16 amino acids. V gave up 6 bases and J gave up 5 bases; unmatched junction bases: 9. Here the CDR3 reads CASRDPSGGRTGELFF. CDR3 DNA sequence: TGTGCCAGCAGAGACCCTAGCGGGGGTCGGACCGGGGAGCTGTTTTTT.

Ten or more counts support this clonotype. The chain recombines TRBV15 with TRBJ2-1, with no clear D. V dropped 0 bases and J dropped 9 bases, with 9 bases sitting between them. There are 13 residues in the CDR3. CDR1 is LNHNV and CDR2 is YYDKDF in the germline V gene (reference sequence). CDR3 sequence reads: CATSREVKAEQFF. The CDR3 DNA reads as TGTGCCACCAGCAGAGAAGTGAAAGCTGAGCAGTTCTTC.

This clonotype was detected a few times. In DNA, the CDR3 is TGCGCCAGCAGCCAAGATCGTGGGGGCGGTTCACCCCTCCACTTT. This sequence encodes CASSQDRGGGSPLHF. The chain employs TRBV4-1 and TRBJ1-6; tentative D call: TRBD1 (6 bases). The CDR3 runs 15 residues. The V and J ends lost 0 bases and 9 bases respectively, with 12 bases between them. Germline V gene sequence: CDR1 MGHRA, CDR2 YSYEKL.

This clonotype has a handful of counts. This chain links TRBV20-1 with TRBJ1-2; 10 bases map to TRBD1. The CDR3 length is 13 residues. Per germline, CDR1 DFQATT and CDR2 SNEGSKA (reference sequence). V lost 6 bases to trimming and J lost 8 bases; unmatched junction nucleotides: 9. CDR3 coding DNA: TGCAGTGCGCCGGGACAGGGGATGGGGGGCTACACCTTC. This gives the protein CSAPGQGMGGYTF.

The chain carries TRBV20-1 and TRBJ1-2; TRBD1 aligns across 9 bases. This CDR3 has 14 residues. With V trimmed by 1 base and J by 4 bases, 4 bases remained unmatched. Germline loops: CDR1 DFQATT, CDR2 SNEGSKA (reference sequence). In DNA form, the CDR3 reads TGCAGTGCTAGAGGGACAGGGGAATTCTATGGCTACACCTTC. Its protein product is CSARGTGEFYGYTF.

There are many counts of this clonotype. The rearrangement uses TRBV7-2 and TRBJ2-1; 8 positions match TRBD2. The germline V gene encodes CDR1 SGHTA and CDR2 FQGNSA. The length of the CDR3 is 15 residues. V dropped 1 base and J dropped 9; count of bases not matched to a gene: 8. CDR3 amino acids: CASSLGPTGGAEQFF. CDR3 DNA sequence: TGTGCCAGCAGCTTAGGGCCAACGGGGGGGGCTGAGCAGTTCTTC.

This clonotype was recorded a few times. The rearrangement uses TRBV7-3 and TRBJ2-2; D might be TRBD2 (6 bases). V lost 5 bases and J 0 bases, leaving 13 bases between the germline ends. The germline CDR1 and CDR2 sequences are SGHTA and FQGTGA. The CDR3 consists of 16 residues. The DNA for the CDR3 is TGTGCCAGCAGCCCTTTCGGGGGTGCGAACACCGGGGAGCTGTTTTTT. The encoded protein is CASSPFGGANTGELFF.

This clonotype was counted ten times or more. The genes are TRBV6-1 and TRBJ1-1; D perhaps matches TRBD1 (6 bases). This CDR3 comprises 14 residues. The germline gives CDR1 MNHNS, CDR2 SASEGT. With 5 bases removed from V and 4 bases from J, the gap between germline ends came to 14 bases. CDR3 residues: CASSPRDTSTEAFF. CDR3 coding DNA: TGTGCCAGCAGTCCCCGGGACACCAGCACTGAAGCTTTCTTT.